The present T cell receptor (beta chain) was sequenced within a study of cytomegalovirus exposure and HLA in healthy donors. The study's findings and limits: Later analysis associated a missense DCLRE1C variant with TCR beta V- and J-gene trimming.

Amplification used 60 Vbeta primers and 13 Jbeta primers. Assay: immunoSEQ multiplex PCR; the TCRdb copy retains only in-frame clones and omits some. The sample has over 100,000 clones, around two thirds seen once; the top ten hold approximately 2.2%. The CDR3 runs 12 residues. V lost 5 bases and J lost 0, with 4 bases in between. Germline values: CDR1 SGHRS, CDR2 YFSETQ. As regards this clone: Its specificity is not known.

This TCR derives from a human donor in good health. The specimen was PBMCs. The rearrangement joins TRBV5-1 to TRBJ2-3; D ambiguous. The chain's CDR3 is CASSRSTDTQYF. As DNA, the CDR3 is TGCGCCAGCAGTAGAAGCACAGATACGCAGTATTTT.